The rows below give T cell receptor beta chains drawn from one sample of a study of T cell responses to AZD1222 COVID-19 vaccine. Generated by immunoSEQ multiplex PCR, the TCRdb table keeps only in-frame clones and is missing some. In the table there are roughly 150,000 clones, approximately 90% of which are singletons. Here the sequenced sample was peripheral blood, taken on day 0 of AZD1222 vaccination. The receptors were gathered from an adult in good health. The conserved cysteine and the conserved F or W are not part of the CDR3 here. Expanded clones are given a class, and other clones once, few, many or no size at all.

clone size	J gene	V gene	CDR3 length	CDR3 protein
once	TRBJ2-2	TRBV19	13	ASSIGTGSSGELF
.	TRBJ1-1	TRBV27	11	ASSLNPGTEAF
.	TRBJ1-6	TRBV5-1	14	ASSLQGSSYNSPLH
.	TRBJ1-2	TRBV4-3	14	ASSQVPVRSRSGYT
.	TRBJ2-5	TRBV6-2/TRBV6-3	14	ASSYSTSGRAVTQY
.	TRBJ2-7	TRBV4-3	13	ASSQVVAGVYEQY
.	TRBJ1-5	TRBV19	11	ASSTTGTQPQH
.	TRBJ2-2	TRBV24-1	12	ATSGDTDTGELF
.	TRBJ1-1	TRBV3-1/TRBV3-2	10	ASRRDRQQAF
.	TRBJ2-7	TRBV15	15	ATSRDERSYSSYEQY
.	TRBJ2-1	TRBV12-3/TRBV12-4	10	ASSSAYNEQF
.	TRBJ2-4	TRBV15	12	ATSRDNSKNIQY
.	TRBJ2-3	TRBV7-2	13	ASSSGILSTDTQY
.	TRBJ2-3	TRBV7-8	11	ASSPFGPDTQY
.	TRBJ2-1	TRBV11-3	14	ASSYFSGTGNNEQF
.	TRBJ1-6	TRBV10-1	13	ASRPTGSYNSPLH